This T cell receptor beta chain is drawn from a study of cytomegalovirus exposure and HLA in healthy donors. Study results and caveats: The study carried out a later analysis of TCR beta sequences. It associated approximately 15,000 of them with specific HLA alleles at a false discovery rate of 0.05. Sequencing depth across donors, presence/absence analyses assumed, was roughly uniform. Most TCRs appeared rarely, but some public TCRs recurred in many donors.

On this clone: Its specificity is not known.

A multiplex PCR was run with 60 Vbeta primers and 13 Jbeta primers. As processed by the authors: A follow-up analysis tallied about 88 million unique TCR beta chains, roughly 11 million shared. Profiling relied on immunoSEQ multiplex PCR, and the TCRdb table lists in-frame clones only, not all of them. The V and J calls and clone size were taken over from that table, and D and trimming were inferred from the DNA. Of over 100,000 clones in the sample, around 73% are singletons; the top ten hold approximately 8%. CDR3 length equals 14 residues. V was trimmed by 5 bases and J by 3 bases, leaving 14 bases between them. Germline CDR1 and CDR2: SGHVS and FQNEAQ.

The clonotype originates from a man between 40 and 49 years old in good health and CMV-seronegative. Sequencing input: PBMCs. This chain uses TRBV7-8 with TRBJ2-7; a possible D gene is TRBD1 (6 bases). As DNA, the CDR3 is TGTGCCAGCAGCCAAGGGGGATCTTACTACGAGCAGTACTTC. Protein product: CASSQGGSYYEQYF.